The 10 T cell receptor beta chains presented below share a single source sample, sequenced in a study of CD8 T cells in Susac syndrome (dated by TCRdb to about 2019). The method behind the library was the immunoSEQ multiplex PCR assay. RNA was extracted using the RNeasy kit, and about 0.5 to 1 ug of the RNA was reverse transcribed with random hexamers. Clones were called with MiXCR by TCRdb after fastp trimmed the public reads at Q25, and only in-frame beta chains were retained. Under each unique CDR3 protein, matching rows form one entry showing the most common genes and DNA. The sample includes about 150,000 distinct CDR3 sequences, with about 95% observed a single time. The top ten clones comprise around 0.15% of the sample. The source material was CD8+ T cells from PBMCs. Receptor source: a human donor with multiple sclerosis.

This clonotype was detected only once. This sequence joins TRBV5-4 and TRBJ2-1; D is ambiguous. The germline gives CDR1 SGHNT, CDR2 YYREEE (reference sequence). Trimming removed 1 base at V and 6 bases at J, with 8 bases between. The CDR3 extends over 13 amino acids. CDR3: CASSLSLTNEQFF. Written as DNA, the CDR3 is TGTGCCAGCAGCTTGAGTCTTACCAATGAGCAGTTCTTC.

CDR3 sequence: CAWSVSSEDRPQHF. The DNA for the CDR3 is TGTGCCTGGAGTGTGAGCTCCGAAGATCGGCCCCAGCATTTT. The V and J genes are TRBV30 and TRBJ1-5; no clear D gene. The V end lost 0 bases, the J end lost 9 bases, and 15 bases lay between the germline ends. Germline V gives CDR1 GTSNPN, CDR2 SVGIG (reference sequence). This CDR3 is 14 amino acids long.

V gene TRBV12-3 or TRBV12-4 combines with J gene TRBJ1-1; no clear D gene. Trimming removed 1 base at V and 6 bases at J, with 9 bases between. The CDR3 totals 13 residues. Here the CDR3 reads CASSLGGLAEAFF. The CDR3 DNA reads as TGTGCCAGCAGTTTAGGAGGGCTCGCTGAAGCTTTCTTT.

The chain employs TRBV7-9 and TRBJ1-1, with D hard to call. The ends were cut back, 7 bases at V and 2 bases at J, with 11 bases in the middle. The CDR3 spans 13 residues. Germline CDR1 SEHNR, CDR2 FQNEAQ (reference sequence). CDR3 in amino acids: CASTLGPNTEAFF. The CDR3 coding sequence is TGTGCCAGCACCTTGGGCCCCAACACTGAAGCTTTCTTT. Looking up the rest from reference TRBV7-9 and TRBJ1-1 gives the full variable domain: DTGVSQNPRHKITKRGQNVTFRCDPISEHNRLYWYRQTLGQGPEFLTYFQNEAQLEKSRLLSDRFSAERPKGSFSTLEIQRTEQGDSAMYLCASTLGPNTEAFFGQGTRLTVV.

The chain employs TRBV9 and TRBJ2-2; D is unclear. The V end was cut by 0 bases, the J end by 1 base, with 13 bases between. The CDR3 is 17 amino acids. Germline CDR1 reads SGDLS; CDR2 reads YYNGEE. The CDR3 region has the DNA TGTGCCAGCAGCGTAGATGTAGCCTTCTTGAACACCGGGGAGCTGTTTTTT. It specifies CASSVDVAFLNTGELFF.

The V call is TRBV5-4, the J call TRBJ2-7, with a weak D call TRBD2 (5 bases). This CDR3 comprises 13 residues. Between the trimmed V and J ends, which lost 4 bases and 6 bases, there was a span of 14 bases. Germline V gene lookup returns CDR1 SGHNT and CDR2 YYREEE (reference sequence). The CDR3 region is CASSLRGSSEQYV. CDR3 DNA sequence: TGTGCCAGCAGCCTCCGGGGTAGTTCCGAGCAGTACGTC.

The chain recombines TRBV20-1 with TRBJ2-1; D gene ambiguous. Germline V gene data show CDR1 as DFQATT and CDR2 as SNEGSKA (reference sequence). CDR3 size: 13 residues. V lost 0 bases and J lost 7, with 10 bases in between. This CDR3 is CSARDQNRNEQFF. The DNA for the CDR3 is TGCAGTGCTAGAGATCAAAACCGGAATGAGCAGTTCTTC.

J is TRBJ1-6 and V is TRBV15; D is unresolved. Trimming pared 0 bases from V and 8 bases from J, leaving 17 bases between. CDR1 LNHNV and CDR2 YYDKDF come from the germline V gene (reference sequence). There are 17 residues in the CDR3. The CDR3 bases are TGTGCCACCAGCAGAGAGGTTTCGAGGTCCTTTGATTCACCCCTCCACTTT. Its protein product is CATSREVSRSFDSPLHF.

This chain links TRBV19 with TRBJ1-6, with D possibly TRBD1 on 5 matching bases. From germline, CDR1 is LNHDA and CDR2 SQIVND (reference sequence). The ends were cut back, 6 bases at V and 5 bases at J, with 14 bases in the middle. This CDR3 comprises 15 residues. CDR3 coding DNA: TGTGCCAGTAGCCTAGGGACGGCCGATAATTCACCCCTCCACTTT. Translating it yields CASSLGTADNSPLHF. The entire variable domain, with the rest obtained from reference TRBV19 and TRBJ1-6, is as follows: DGGITQSPKYLFRKEGQNVTLSCEQNLNHDAMYWYRQDPGQGLRLIYYSQIVNDFQKGDIAEGYSVSREKKESFPLTVTSAQKNPTAFYLCASSLGTADNSPLHFGNGTRLTVT.

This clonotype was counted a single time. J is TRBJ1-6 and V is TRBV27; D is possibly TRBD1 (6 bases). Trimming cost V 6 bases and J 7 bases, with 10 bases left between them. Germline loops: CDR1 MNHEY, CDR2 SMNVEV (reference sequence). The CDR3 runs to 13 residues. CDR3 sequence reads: CASRPGTNSPLHF. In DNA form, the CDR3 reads TGTGCCAGCAGGCCAGGGACAAATTCACCCCTCCACTTT.